This T cell receptor (beta chain) was sequenced in a study of blood T cells in healthy people across ages. Regarding this clonotype: Its matching antigen is unknown.

Study-wide results and caveats: Diversity figures based on one million T cells were deemed too low. Higher diversity and more naive CD4+ cells were features of long-lived donors, compared to aged donors.

A second about 6 to 12 cycle PCR used barcoded and J-beta primers. TCRdb reanalysed the 5' RACE reads using MiXCR and keeps one entry per CDR3 protein. Of about 1.8 million distinct CDR3 sequences listed, around half were seen once; the top ten hold roughly 2.1%. V was clipped by 0 bases and J by 3 bases; unmatched bases: 4. Germline V gene data show CDR1 as DFQATT and CDR2 as SNEGSKA (reference sequence). This CDR3 comprises 15 residues. The chain employs TRBV20-1 and TRBJ1-1, with 10 nucleotides matching TRBD1. The sequencing input was blood. This receptor was identified in a woman between 40 and 50 years old in good health. CDR3 bases: TGCAGTGCTAGAGATTCGGGGACAGGGGACACTGAAGCTTTCTTT. This encodes CSARDSGTGDTEAFF.